This TCR beta chain came from a study of technical replicates of blood from a handful of donors. This CDR3 comprises 15 residues. The germline CDR1 and CDR2 sequences are SGHNT and YYREEE (reference sequence). J gave up 7 bases and V 2 bases, and 2 bases lay outside the gene matches. Generated by immunoSEQ multiplex PCR, the TCRdb table keeps only in-frame clones and is missing some. The table lists around 50,000 clones, about 94% of them singletons, with under 5% in the top ten. The chain recombines TRBV5-4 with TRBJ2-2; 13 nucleotides line up with TRBD2. Sequenced material: PBMCs. This receptor was obtained from a human donor in good health. Some clones in this sample may be carry-over from other donors' samples. The CDR3: CASSFRTSGGGELFF. The CDR3 DNA reads as TGTGCCAGCAGCTTCCGGACTAGCGGGGGCGGGGAGCTGTTTTTT. The whole variable domain, remainder taken from reference TRBV5-4 and TRBJ2-2, is ETGVTQSPTHLIKTRGQQVTLRCSSQSGHNTVSWYQQALGQGPQFIFQYYREEENGRGNFPPRFSGLQFPNYSSELNVNALELDDSALYLCASSFRTSGGGELFFGEGSRLTVL.